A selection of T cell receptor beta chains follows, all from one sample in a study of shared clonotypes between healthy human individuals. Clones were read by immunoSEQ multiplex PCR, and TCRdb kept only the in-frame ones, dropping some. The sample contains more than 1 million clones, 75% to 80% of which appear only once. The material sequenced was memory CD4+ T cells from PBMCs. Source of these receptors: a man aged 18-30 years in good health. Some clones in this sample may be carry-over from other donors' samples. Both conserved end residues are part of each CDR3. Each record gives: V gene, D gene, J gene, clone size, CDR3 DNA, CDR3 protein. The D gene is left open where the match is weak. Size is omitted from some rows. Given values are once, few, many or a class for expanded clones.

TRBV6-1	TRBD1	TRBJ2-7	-	TGTGCCAGCACCACGGACAGGGCGGGCGAGCAGTACTTC	CASTTDRAGEQYF
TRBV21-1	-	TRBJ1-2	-	TGTGCCTGGTCGAGTAACTATGGCTACACCTTC	CAWSSNYGYTF
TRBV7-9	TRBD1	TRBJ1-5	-	TGTGCCAGCAGCTCCCCAAAGGAGGGACAGCCGGGATGGACCCAGCATTTT	CASSSPKEGQPGWTQHF
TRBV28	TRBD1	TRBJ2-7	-	TGTGCCAGCAGGGGACCGGGACAGGGGTTCTCCTACGAGCAGTACTTC	CASRGPGQGFSYEQYF
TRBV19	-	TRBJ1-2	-	TGTGCCAGTACAACCTGGGGCGGCTACACCTTC	CASTTWGGYTF
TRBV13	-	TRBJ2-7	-	TGTGCCAGCAGCTCTGATCGGTACGAGCAGTACTTC	CASSSDRYEQYF
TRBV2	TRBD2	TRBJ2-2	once	TGTGCCAGCAGCGGGGCCGATCGGACTAGCGGGAGGGCGGGCACCGGGGAGCTGTTTTTT	CASSGADRTSGRAGTGELFF
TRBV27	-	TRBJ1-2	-	TGTGCCAGCAGTTTGGGAGCAAGCCCCACCTATGGCTACACCTTC	CASSLGASPTYGYTF
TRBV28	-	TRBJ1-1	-	TGTGCCAGCAGTTATGACAGGATCACTGAAGCTTTCTTT	CASSYDRITEAFF
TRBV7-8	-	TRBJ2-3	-	TGTGCCAGCAGCTTAGCGGCGGGGGCTAGCACAGATACGCAGTATTTT	CASSLAAGASTDTQYF
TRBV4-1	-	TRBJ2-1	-	TGCGCCAGCAGCCAAGGGGGCTTAGCGGCACGAAATGAGCAGTTCTTC	CASSQGGLAARNEQFF
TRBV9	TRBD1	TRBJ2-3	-	TGTGCCAGCAGCGTTGACAGGGGGAGGGATACGCAGTATTTT	CASSVDRGRDTQYF
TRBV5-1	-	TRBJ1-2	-	TGCGCCAGCAGCTTGGGACATGGAGAGGGCTACACCTTC	CASSLGHGEGYTF
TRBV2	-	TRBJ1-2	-	TGTGCCAGCAGTGAAGGGGCTAACTATGGCTACACCTTC	CASSEGANYGYTF
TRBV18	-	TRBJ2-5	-	TGTGCCAGCTCACCTAAGTCGGACAGAGAGACCCAGTACTTC	CASSPKSDRETQYF
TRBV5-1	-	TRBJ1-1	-	TGCGCCAGCAGCTTGGGAAGCCGGGGCGCCCTGAACACTGAAGCTTTCTTT	CASSLGSRGALNTEAFF
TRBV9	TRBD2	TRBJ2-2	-	TGTGCCAGCAGCGTAGGTGCGGGAGTAGGAGCCGGGGAGCTGTTTTTT	CASSVGAGVGAGELFF
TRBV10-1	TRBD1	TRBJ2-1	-	TGCGCCAGCAGTACCCCGGGACAGGGGAACAATGAGCAGTTCTTC	CASSTPGQGNNEQFF
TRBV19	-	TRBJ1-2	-	TGTGCCAGTAGTCCGGCCAGGAGGGCCCTGAATGGCTACACCTTC	CASSPARRALNGYTF
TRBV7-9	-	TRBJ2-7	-	TGTGCCAGCAGCTTAGAACAGGGTAGCCAGTACTTC	CASSLEQGSQYF
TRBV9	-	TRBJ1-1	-	TGTGCCAGCAGCGTAGGAGTAGGGTGGGAGTCTGAAGCTTTCTTT	CASSVGVGWESEAFF
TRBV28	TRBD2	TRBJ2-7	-	TGTGCCAGCAGTTATAGCGGGAGGGCTCAATCTTGGGAGCAGTACTTC	CASSYSGRAQSWEQYF
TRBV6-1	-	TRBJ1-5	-	TGTGCCAGCAGTGAATTTCGGGGCCAGCCCCAGCATTTT	CASSEFRGQPQHF
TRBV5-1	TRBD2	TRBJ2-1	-	TGCGCCAGCAGCTTAGCGGGAGGCAATGAGCAGTTCTTC	CASSLAGGNEQFF
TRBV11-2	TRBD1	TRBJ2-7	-	TGTGCCAGCAGCCCCCTCTGGGGACAGGGACCGAGCGAGCAGTACTTC	CASSPLWGQGPSEQYF
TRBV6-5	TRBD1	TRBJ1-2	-	TGTGCCAGCAGTCCCCAAGGGACAGGGGAAGGCTACACCTTC	CASSPQGTGEGYTF
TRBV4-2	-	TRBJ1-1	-	TGTGCCAGCAGCCCGGGAGTGGGGGGGGGCACTGAAGCTTTCTTT	CASSPGVGGGTEAFF
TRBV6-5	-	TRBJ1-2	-	TGTGCCAGCAGATCCAGTAAGGGGTATGGCTACACCTTC	CASRSSKGYGYTF
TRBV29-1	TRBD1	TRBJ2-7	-	TGCAGCGTTCCCCAGGACAGGGCCCGCTACGAGCAGTACTTC	CSVPQDRARYEQYF
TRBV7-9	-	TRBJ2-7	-	TGTGCCAGCAGCCATAGCGGCACGAGCTCCTACGAGCAGTACTTC	CASSHSGTSSYEQYF
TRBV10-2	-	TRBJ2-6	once	TGCGCCAGCAGTGAACGACGAAGCTCTGGGGCCAACGTCCTGACTTTC	CASSERRSSGANVLTF
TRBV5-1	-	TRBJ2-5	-	TGCGCCAGCAGCTTGGCCGCGACAGCAACAGGGGAGACCCAGTACTTC	CASSLAATATGETQYF
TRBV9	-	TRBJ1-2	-	TGTGCCAGCACCCTGGGGGGGGCGATTTATGGCTACACCTTC	CASTLGGAIYGYTF
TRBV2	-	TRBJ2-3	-	TGTGCCAGCCTATACCTGGGAAGCACAGATACGCAGTATTTT	CASLYLGSTDTQYF
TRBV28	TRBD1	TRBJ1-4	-	TGTGCCAGCAGTTTATCAGGGGGCGCTTATGAAAAACTGTTTTTT	CASSLSGGAYEKLFF
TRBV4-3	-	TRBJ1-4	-	TGCGCCAGCAGCCCGTATCCCTGGGGAAATGAAAAACTGTTTTTT	CASSPYPWGNEKLFF
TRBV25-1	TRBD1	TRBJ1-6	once	TGTGCCAGCAGTGAATTGGGACAGGTGGAAAAGAATTCACCCCTCCACTTT	CASSELGQVEKNSPLHF
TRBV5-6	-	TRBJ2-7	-	TGTGCCAGCAGCTTGCTGGGGACCTCCGCCTACGAGCAGTACTTC	CASSLLGTSAYEQYF
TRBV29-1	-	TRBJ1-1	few	TGCAGCGTTGCTTTGGGCACTGAAGCTTTCTTT	CSVALGTEAFF
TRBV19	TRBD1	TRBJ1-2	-	TGTGCCAGTAGTATGAGGGACAGCTATGGCTACACCTTC	CASSMRDSYGYTF
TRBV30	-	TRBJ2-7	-	TGTGCCTGGAGTGATTTTCAGGGGTACGAGCAGTACTTC	CAWSDFQGYEQYF
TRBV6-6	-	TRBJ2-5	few	TGTGCCACTGGGGGGCTTTCGGAGACCCAGTACTTC	CATGGLSETQYF
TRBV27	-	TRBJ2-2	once	TGTGCCAGCAGTTTTGAGGAGAACACCGGGGAGCTGTTTTTT	CASSFEENTGELFF
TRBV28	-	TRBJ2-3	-	TGTGCCAGCAGACCTATGGCAGGCCGCACAGATACGCAGTATTTT	CASRPMAGRTDTQYF
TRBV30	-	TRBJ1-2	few	TGTGCCGCGATGAAAACAGGGTCCGGGGGCTACACCTTC	CAAMKTGSGGYTF
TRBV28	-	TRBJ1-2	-	TGTGCCAGCAGTTTAGGCTCAGGGCCTTATGGCTACACCTTC	CASSLGSGPYGYTF
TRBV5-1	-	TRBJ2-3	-	TGCGCCAGCAGCTTGGTAGGGGCCACAGATACGCAGTATTTT	CASSLVGATDTQYF
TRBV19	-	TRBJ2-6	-	TGTGCCAGTAGTATCGGACGGCTCTCTGGGGCCAACGTCCTGACTTTC	CASSIGRLSGANVLTF
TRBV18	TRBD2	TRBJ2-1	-	TGTGCCAGCTCACCTCAGAGTATCAGCGGGGGTGAGCAGTTCTTC	CASSPQSISGGEQFF
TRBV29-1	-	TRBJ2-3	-	TGCAGCTCCCGATGGGGGGACGGAACAGATACGCAGTATTTT	CSSRWGDGTDTQYF
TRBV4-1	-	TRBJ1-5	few	TGCGCCAGCAGCCTAACTCAGACAGACTATCAGCCCCAGCATTTT	CASSLTQTDYQPQHF
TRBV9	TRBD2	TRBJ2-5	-	TGTGCCAGCAGCCCGAGCGGGAGATCACACCTGCAGGAGACCCAGTACTTC	CASSPSGRSHLQETQYF
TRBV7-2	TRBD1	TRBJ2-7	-	TGTGCCAGCAGCTACCGGACAGGGATCGAGCAGTACTTC	CASSYRTGIEQYF
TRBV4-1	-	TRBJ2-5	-	TGCGCCAGCAGCCGAGGGGGACCGGAGACCCAGTACTTC	CASSRGGPETQYF
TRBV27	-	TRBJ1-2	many	TGTGCCAGCAGTTTAAGCGGCAGGGCAGAAGGACCCAACTATGGCTACACCTTC	CASSLSGRAEGPNYGYTF
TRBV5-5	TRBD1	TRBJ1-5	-	TGTGCCAGCAGCCTCCGGGACAGAAGGGATCAGCCCCAGCATTTT	CASSLRDRRDQPQHF
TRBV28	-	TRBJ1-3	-	TGTGCCAGCAGCCTCCAGGGGATCGGAAACACCATATATTTT	CASSLQGIGNTIYF
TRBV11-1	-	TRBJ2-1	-	TGTGCCAGCAGCTTAGGAGTGGGTCCAAGCTCCTACAATGAGCAGTTCTTC	CASSLGVGPSSYNEQFF
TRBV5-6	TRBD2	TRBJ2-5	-	TGTGCCAGCAGCTTCGGCGGGAGGGTACAAGAGACCCAGTACTTC	CASSFGGRVQETQYF
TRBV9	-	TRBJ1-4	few	TGTGCCAGCAGCGTAGCTACGGGGGGAGCAACTAATGAAAAACTGTTTTTT	CASSVATGGATNEKLFF